What follows is one T cell receptor beta chain and its context. Its specificity is not known. The CDR3 loop spans 15 amino acids. The V gene's germline CDR1 is LGHDT and CDR2 YNNKEL (reference sequence). The V gene end was trimmed by 6 bases and the J gene end by 1 base; junction bases not matched to a gene: 4. The repertoire was sequenced with immunoSEQ multiplex PCR; TCRdb's copy has only in-frame clones and lacks some. The data show 100,000 to 150,000 clones, over 75% seen once. This entry is derived from a study of T cell responses to AZD1222 COVID-19 vaccine. Findings and limits, study-wide: Females outnumbered males among donors, who were mostly white British; clonal diversity was possibly underestimated. Spike as a whole was targeted by vaccine-associated CD4 TCRs, dominant at 160-218 and 743-854.

The source material was peripheral blood, sampled on day 0 of AZD1222 vaccination. V usage is TRBV3-1 (or the pseudogene TRBV3-2) and J usage is TRBJ2-1, with 9 bases matching TRBD2. The receptor was isolated from an adult in good health. The CDR3 loop is CASRPTSGSYNEQFF. The CDR3 DNA reads as TGTGCCAGCAGACCGACTAGCGGTTCCTACAATGAGCAGTTCTTC.